The 6 T cell receptor beta chains below were found in one sample sequenced in a study of blood T cell repertoires in COVID-19. Assay: immunoSEQ multiplex PCR; the TCRdb copy retains only in-frame clones and omits some. This table has 100,000 to 150,000 clones, roughly 90% appearing once. Sequencing was performed on PBMCs or T cells enriched from blood (not recorded which). The receptors were gathered from a woman in her fifties or sixties who had recovered from COVID-19.

The genes are TRBV7-9 and TRBJ1-1; a possible D gene is TRBD1 (5 bases). Trimming left V 5 bases short and J 3 bases short, with 7 bases between. Germline V gene lookup returns CDR1 SEHNR and CDR2 FQNEAQ (reference sequence). This CDR3 has 12 amino acids. This CDR3 reads CASSQGDTEAFF. CDR3 nucleotide sequence: TGTGCCAGCAGCCAAGGGGACACTGAAGCTTTCTTT.

The chain combines TRBV7-9 with TRBJ1-4; 9 bases align to TRBD1. The CDR3 has 15 residues. Germline CDR1 SEHNR, CDR2 FQNEAQ (reference sequence). Unmatched junction bases numbered 5, after V lost 4 bases and J lost 5 bases. CDR3 residues: CASSSETGGNEKLFF. As DNA, the CDR3 is TGTGCCAGCAGCTCTGAGACAGGGGGGAATGAAAAACTGTTTTTT.

This sequence joins TRBV27 and TRBJ1-1; D remains unclear. This CDR3 comprises 15 residues. Trimming removed 0 bases from V and 0 bases from J, with 8 bases in between. From germline, CDR1 is MNHEY and CDR2 SMNVEV (reference sequence). The CDR3 DNA follows: TGTGCCAGCAGTTTATCATCAGGCCTGAACACTGAAGCTTTCTTT. Its translation is CASSLSSGLNTEAFF.

The chain uses TRBV4-1 and TRBJ1-2, with D possibly matching TRBD1 (6 bases). CDR1 is MGHRA and CDR2 is YSYEKL in the germline V gene. The V end lost 0 bases, the J end lost 5 bases, and 13 bases lay between the germline ends. CDR3 length equals 15 residues. CDR3 amino acids: CASSQEGRGGYGYTF. CDR3 bases: TGCGCCAGCAGCCAAGAGGGGAGGGGGGGATATGGCTACACCTTC.

Notes on this clone: Additional DNA sequences in this sample encode the identical CDR3. V usage is TRBV6-5 and J usage is TRBJ1-3; TRBD1 is a possible D gene (5 bases). CDR1 is MNHEY and CDR2 is SVGAGI in the germline V gene. V was trimmed by 6 bases and J by 0 bases, leaving 9 bases between them. The CDR3 is made up of 14 amino acids. Written as DNA, the CDR3 is TGTGCCAGCAGAAAAGACAGCTCTGGAAACACCATATATTTT. Its protein is CASRKDSSGNTIYF.

J is TRBJ1-4 and V is TRBV10-3, with D hard to call. Germline lookup yields CDR1 ENHRY and CDR2 SYGVKD. V lost 0 bases to trimming and J lost 4 bases, with 6 bases between them. This CDR3 has 14 residues. The DNA of the CDR3 is TGTGCCATCAGTGAGTCCTTCCGTAATGAAAAACTGTTTTTT. Encoded protein: CAISESFRNEKLFF.